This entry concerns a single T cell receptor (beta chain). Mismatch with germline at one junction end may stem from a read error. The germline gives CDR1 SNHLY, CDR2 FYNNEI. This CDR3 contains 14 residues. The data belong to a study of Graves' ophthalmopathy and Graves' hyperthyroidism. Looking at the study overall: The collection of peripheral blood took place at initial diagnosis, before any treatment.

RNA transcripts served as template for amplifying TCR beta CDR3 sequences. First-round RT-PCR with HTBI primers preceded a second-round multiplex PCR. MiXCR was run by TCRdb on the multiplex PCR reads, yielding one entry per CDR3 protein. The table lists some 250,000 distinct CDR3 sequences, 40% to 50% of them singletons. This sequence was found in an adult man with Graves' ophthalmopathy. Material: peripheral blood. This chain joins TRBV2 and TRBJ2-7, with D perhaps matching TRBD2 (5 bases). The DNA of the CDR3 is TGTGTCAGCAGTGACGTCGCTAGCAGCTACGAGCAGTACTTC. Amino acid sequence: CVSSDVASSYEQYF.